Listed here are 8 T cell receptor beta chains from one sample, sequenced in a study of cytomegalovirus exposure and HLA in healthy donors. 13 Jbeta primers and 60 Vbeta primers were used for the PCR. Profiled with immunoSEQ multiplex PCR; TCRdb holds only in-frame clones, not every one. The table has about 57,000 clones, roughly 80% seen once. The specimen sequenced was PBMCs. The receptors were gathered from a woman aged 30 to 39 in good health and CMV-seronegative.

The gene calls are TRBV11-2 and TRBJ2-7; the D gene is possibly TRBD1 (6 bases). The V end was cut by 5 bases, the J end by 4 bases, with 15 bases between. CDR3 length: 14 amino acids. Germline V gene sequence: CDR1 SGHAT, CDR2 FQNNGV. The CDR3 DNA sequence: TGTGCCAGCAGCCTAACAGACAGGAATTACGAGCAGTACTTC. Translated: CASSLTDRNYEQYF. The whole variable domain, filled in from reference TRBV11-2 and TRBJ2-7, reads EAGVAQSPRYKIIEKRQSVAFWCNPISGHATLYWYQQILGQGPKLLIQFQNNGVVDDSQLPKDRFSAERLKGVDSTLKIQPAKLEDSAVYLCASSLTDRNYEQYFGPGTRLTVT.

The chain has TRBV13 and TRBJ2-7, with 10 bases lining up with TRBD2. Germline trimming cut 4 bases from V and 0 bases from J; bases unmatched to any gene: 9. CDR3 length: 17 residues. Germline CDR1 and CDR2: PRHDT and FYEKMQ (reference sequence). CDR3 bases: TGTGCCAGCAGCTCCGGACTAGCGGAATCCAGCTCCTACGAGCAGTACGTC. The encoded protein is CASSSGLAESSSYEQYV.

This clone was seen a few times. This chain connects TRBV4-1 to TRBJ2-7; perhaps TRBD1 as D (6 bases). The CDR3 has 15 amino acids. V lost 0 bases, J lost 3 bases, and 12 bases lay in between. The germline V gene encodes CDR1 MGHRA and CDR2 YSYEKL. CDR3 nucleotide sequence: TGCGCCAGCAGCCAAGAAAGACAGGCGCACTACGAGCAGTACTTC. It translates to CASSQERQAHYEQYF.

The chain carries TRBV19 and TRBJ2-5, with 7 bases lining up with TRBD1. The V segment lost 7 bases and the J segment 3 bases; nucleotides outside the gene matches: 5. Germline-derived CDR1 and CDR2 are LNHDA and SQIVND (reference sequence). The CDR3 loop spans 13 amino acids. The CDR3 here is CASTDRAKETQYF. CDR3 sequence (DNA): TGTGCCAGTACCGACAGGGCGAAAGAGACCCAGTACTTC.

This clone was seen a few times. The V gene is TRBV30, the J gene TRBJ2-7, with D maybe TRBD2 (6 bases). In germline, CDR1 is GTSNPN, CDR2 SVGIG (reference sequence). V dropped 3 bases and J dropped 1 base, with 16 bases sitting between them. The CDR3 extends over 15 amino acids. In DNA form, the CDR3 reads TGTGCCTGGAGCCCTGAGGGAGGCCCGTCCTACGAGCAGTACGTC. Protein: CAWSPEGGPSYEQYV.

V gene TRBV10-3 combines with J gene TRBJ2-5, with D unclear. The J call could be wrong; TRBJ2-7 is a better fit for the DNA end. The CDR3 sequence is 13 residues long. Germline V lookup: CDR1 ENHRY, CDR2 SYGVKD. The CDR3 loop is CAISPGVLDEQYF. Here the CDR3 DNA reads TGTGCCATCAGTCCCGGCGTCCTAGACGAGCAGTACTTC.

This chain uses TRBV7-2 with TRBJ1-2, with D unresolved. Germline V gene lookup returns CDR1 SGHTA and CDR2 FQGNSA. V lost 0 bases, J lost 6 bases, and 11 bases lay in between. The CDR3 is made up of 14 amino acids. The chain's CDR3 is CASSLAVTAHGYTF. The CDR3 DNA is TGTGCCAGCAGCTTAGCGGTAACAGCCCATGGCTACACCTTC.

The chain combines TRBV6-1 with TRBJ1-1, with TRBD1 as a possible D gene (5 bases). CDR1 and CDR2 (germline): MNHNS, SASEGT. V lost 6 bases and J 1 base, leaving 9 bases between the germline ends. There are 13 residues in the CDR3. The CDR3 DNA reads TGTGCCAGCAGCCTTACAGGGAACACTGAAGCTTTCTTT. Translation gives CASSLTGNTEAFF.